This TCR beta chain was retrieved from a study of blood T cell repertoires in COVID-19. V was pared by 0 bases and J by 3 bases, with 5 bases of the junction left unmatched. The CDR3 contains 16 residues. Per the germline V gene, CDR1 is KGHSH and CDR2 is LQKENI. Profiled with immunoSEQ multiplex PCR; TCRdb holds only in-frame clones, not every one. There are roughly 410,000 clones in the sample; roughly 90% occur only once, and 1% to 1.5% lies in the top ten. The source is a man in his forties with acute or convalescent COVID-19. This sequence joins TRBV18 and TRBJ2-5; the match to TRBD1 covers 9 bases. The sample comprised peripheral blood. The CDR3 spells CASSPPTGGSEETQYF. The CDR3 DNA reads TGTGCCAGCTCACCACCGACAGGGGGGTCGGAAGAGACCCAGTACTTC. The full variable domain, rest sourced from reference TRBV18 and TRBJ2-5, is NAGVMQNPRHLVRRRGQEARLRCSPMKGHSHVYWYRQLPEEGLKFMVYLQKENIIDESGMPKERFSAEFPKEGPSILRIQQVVRGDSAAYFCASSPPTGGSEETQYFGPGTRLLVL.